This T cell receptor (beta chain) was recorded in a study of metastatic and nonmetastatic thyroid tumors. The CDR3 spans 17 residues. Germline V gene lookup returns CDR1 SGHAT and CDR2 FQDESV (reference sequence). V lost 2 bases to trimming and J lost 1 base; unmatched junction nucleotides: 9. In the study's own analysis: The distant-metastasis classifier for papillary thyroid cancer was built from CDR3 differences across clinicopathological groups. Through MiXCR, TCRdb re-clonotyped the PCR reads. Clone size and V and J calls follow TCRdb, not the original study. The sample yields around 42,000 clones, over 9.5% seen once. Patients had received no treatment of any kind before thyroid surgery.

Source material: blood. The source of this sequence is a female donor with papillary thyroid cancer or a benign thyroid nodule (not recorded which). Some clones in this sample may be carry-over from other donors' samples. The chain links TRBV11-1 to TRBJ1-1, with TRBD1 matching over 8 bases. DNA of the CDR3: TGTGCCAGCAGCTTACCACCTCGGGACAGGCGGAACACTGAAGCTTTCTTT. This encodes CASSLPPRDRRNTEAFF. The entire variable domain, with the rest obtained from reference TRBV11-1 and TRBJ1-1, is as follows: EAEVAQSPRYKITEKSQAVAFWCDPISGHATLYWYRQILGQGPELLVQFQDESVVDDSQLPKDRFSAERLKGVDSTLKIQPAELGDSAMYLCASSLPPRDRRNTEAFFGQGTRLTVV.